The next 25 T cell receptor beta chains were all read from a single sample in a study of T cells in localized non-small cell lung cancer. Clones were sequenced by immunoSEQ multiplex PCR, and TCRdb holds only the in-frame ones, with some missing. This repertoire shows tens of thousands of clones, over 75% found once; its top ten account for just under 20%. The sample here was peripheral blood, taken before any cancer treatment. These receptors originate from a female donor of 60 years or more with stage II squamous cell lung carcinoma.

The gene calls are TRBV2 and TRBJ2-3; D is unclear. This CDR3 comprises 14 residues. V was clipped by 2 bases and J by 6 bases, with 12 bases between them. Germline V gives CDR1 SNHLY, CDR2 FYNNEI. The CDR3 DNA is TGTGCCAGCAGTGAACTTGGTCTACTCGATACGCAGTATTTT. As protein: CASSELGLLDTQYF.

The chain is built from TRBV18 and TRBJ1-4, with TRBD1 matching over 7 bases. There are 14 residues in the CDR3. Germline V CDR1 and CDR2: KGHSH, LQKENI. Trimming at V came to 4 bases and at J to 8 bases, leaving 7 bases not matched to a gene. CDR3 sequence reads: CASSQGAGGEKLFF. The CDR3 DNA reads TGTGCCAGCTCACAGGGGGCTGGAGGGGAAAAACTGTTTTTT.

The chain uses TRBV14 and TRBJ1-1; tentative D call: TRBD1 (5 bases). Looked up from germline, CDR1 is SGHDN and CDR2 is FVKESK. The CDR3 has 15 residues. The V gene lost 1 base and the J gene lost 6 bases, with 15 bases spanning the gap. The CDR3 is CASSQGRRGMAEAFF. For the CDR3, the DNA is TGTGCCAGCAGCCAAGGGAGGAGGGGAATGGCTGAAGCTTTCTTT.

This sequence joins TRBV5-4 and TRBJ2-3, with D possibly being TRBD1 (5 bases). The CDR3 has 14 amino acids. Trimming stripped 3 bases from V and 2 bases from J, with 10 bases between. Germline V gives CDR1 SGHNT, CDR2 YYREEE (reference sequence). The CDR3: CASSSPTVTDTQYF. The CDR3 DNA follows: TGTGCCAGCAGCTCTCCGACAGTCACAGATACGCAGTATTTT.

The chain employs TRBV6-1 and TRBJ2-7, with D perhaps TRBD1 (5 bases). Germline CDR1 and CDR2: MNHNS and SASEGT. The CDR3 sequence is 14 residues long. Trimming removed 4 bases from V and 0 bases from J, with 10 bases in between. The CDR3 DNA sequence: TGTGCCAGCAGTGGCATGACAGTCTCCTACGAGCAGTACTTC. This translates into CASSGMTVSYEQYF.

This sequence joins TRBV5-1 and TRBJ1-1; 11 bases are shared with TRBD1. Germline lookup yields CDR1 SGHRS and CDR2 YFSETQ. This CDR3 is built from 16 residues. The V segment lost 4 bases and the J segment 1 base; nucleotides outside the gene matches: 6. CDR3 DNA: TGCGCCAGCAGCCCGCGGACAGGGGGCCAGAACACTGAAGCTTTCTTT. It specifies CASSPRTGGQNTEAFF.

This chain uses TRBV9 with TRBJ1-2; D is undetermined. V was cut by 0 bases and J by 0 bases, with 9 bases left in between. Germline V CDR1 and CDR2: SGDLS, YYNGEE. The CDR3 contains 15 residues. CDR3: CASSVGTQANYGYTF. CDR3 DNA sequence: TGTGCCAGCAGCGTAGGGACTCAAGCTAACTATGGCTACACCTTC.

The V gene is TRBV30, the J gene TRBJ1-1, with 7 bases that match TRBD1. The germline V gene has CDR1 GTSNPN and CDR2 SVGIG (reference sequence). Germline trimming cut 1 base from V and 3 bases from J; bases unmatched to any gene: 2. The CDR3 totals 13 residues. CDR3 coding DNA: TGTGCCTGGAGTGGACAGGGTTACACTGAAGCTTTCTTT. Residues: CAWSGQGYTEAFF.

The chain recombines TRBV5-6 with TRBJ1-5; D perhaps matches TRBD1 (5 bases). CDR1 SGHDT and CDR2 YYEEEE come from the germline V gene. The germline V and J ends were trimmed by 1 base and 7 bases, with 12 bases remaining between them. This CDR3 comprises 14 residues. DNA for the CDR3: TGTGCCAGCAGCTTGATAGGGGCTGAACAGCCCCAGCATTTT. The encoded protein is CASSLIGAEQPQHF.

The chain uses TRBV19 and TRBJ1-5; D not resolved. V gave up 2 bases and J gave up 7 bases, with 15 bases separating them. This CDR3 has 15 residues. Germline-derived CDR1 and CDR2 are LNHDA and SQIVND (reference sequence). The CDR3 nucleotides are TGTGCCAGTAGTATAATCTCCCCGGCGGGACAGCCCCAGCATTTT. Amino acid sequence: CASSIISPAGQPQHF.

The V and J genes are TRBV6-1 and TRBJ1-6; D is uncertain. Trimming stripped 2 bases from V and 7 bases from J, with 12 bases between. This CDR3 region has 15 residues. Germline CDR1 is MNHNS and CDR2 is SASEGT. The CDR3 protein is CASSEIGLFNSPLHF. CDR3 bases: TGTGCCAGCAGTGAAATCGGACTTTTCAATTCACCCCTCCACTTT.

The chain is built from TRBV18 and TRBJ2-3; 14 bases fit TRBD2. Unmatched junction bases numbered 5, after V lost 6 bases and J lost 0 bases. The CDR3 has 17 amino acids. The germline V gene encodes CDR1 KGHSH and CDR2 LQKENI. Written as DNA, the CDR3 is TGTGCCAGCTCGCAGGGACTAGCGGGGGCAAGCACAGATACGCAGTATTTT. Its protein is CASSQGLAGASTDTQYF.

This clone was picked up one time. The chain combines TRBV5-1 with TRBJ2-7, with TRBD1 as a possible D gene (6 bases). The CDR3 is 15 amino acids. The germline V and J ends were trimmed by 0 bases and 0 bases, with 10 bases remaining between them. The V gene's germline CDR1 is SGHRS and CDR2 YFSETQ. The CDR3 coding sequence is TGCGCCAGCAGCTTGGGACAGGACCCCTCCTACGAGCAGTACTTC. It translates to CASSLGQDPSYEQYF.

The chain links TRBV4-1 to TRBJ1-4; TRBD1 might be the D (6 bases). Germline assignment: CDR1 MGHRA and CDR2 YSYEKL. The V and J ends lost 7 bases and 4 bases respectively, with 16 bases between them. This CDR3 is 15 amino acids long. The CDR3 DNA reads TGCGCCAGCAATACAGGGAGCCCCAGTAATGAAAAACTGTTTTTT. Translating it yields CASNTGSPSNEKLFF.

This clone came up once. This chain connects TRBV6-6 to TRBJ2-5, with a weak D call TRBD1 (6 bases). In germline, CDR1 is MNHNY, CDR2 SVGAGI (reference sequence). The V gene lost 6 bases and the J gene lost 1 base, with 12 bases spanning the gap. The CDR3 extends over 14 amino acids. This CDR3 reads CASSERTAQETQYF. The CDR3, as DNA: TGTGCCAGCAGCGAAAGGACAGCCCAAGAGACCCAGTACTTC.

The rearrangement links TRBV9 to TRBJ1-1; TRBD1 matches 7 bases. Germline V gene lookup returns CDR1 SGDLS and CDR2 YYNGEE. After removal of 0 bases from V and 1 base from J, the junction contained 3 bases not matched to a gene. The CDR3 covers 15 residues. CDR3 in amino acids: CASSVDGQANTEAFF. The CDR3 DNA sequence: TGTGCCAGCAGCGTAGACGGACAGGCGAACACTGAAGCTTTCTTT.

The J gene is TRBJ1-1, the V gene TRBV12-5, with 7 bases that match TRBD1. This CDR3 is 12 amino acids long. Trimming removed 1 base from V and 7 bases from J; junction bases left unmatched: 0. The germline gives CDR1 LGHNT, CDR2 FRNRAP. The CDR3, as DNA: TGTGCTAGTGGTTTGGGACAGGGTGAAGCTTTCTTT. Translated, it gives CASGLGQGEAFF.

J is TRBJ2-7 and V is TRBV21-1; the D segment call TRBD2 is taken from the table without a DNA check. TRBV21-1 is a pseudogene segment. The CDR3 runs to 12 residues. This CDR3 reads CASSAGPSEQYF. CDR3 coding DNA: TGTGCCAGCAGCGCGGGTCCTTCCGAGCAGTACTTC.

The rearrangement uses TRBV6-6 and TRBJ2-3; D may be TRBD1 (5 bases). V lost 6 bases and J lost 1, with 14 bases in between. The CDR3 length is 15 residues. CDR1 is MNHNY, CDR2 SVGAGI, per germline (reference sequence). The CDR3 DNA reads TGTGCCAGCAGCGGGCAGGGTGGGGGCACAGATACGCAGTATTTT. Its translation: CASSGQGGGTDTQYF.

The CDR3 region is CASSYWGQGSDGYTF. The CDR3 nucleotides are TGTGCCAGCAGTTACTGGGGACAGGGGAGCGATGGCTACACCTTC. This chain uses TRBV6-5 with TRBJ1-2; 10 nucleotides align to TRBD1. The CDR3 is 15 amino acids. The ends lost 1 base at V and 6 bases at J; junction bases unmatched: 5. CDR1 is MNHEY and CDR2 is SVGAGI in the germline V gene.

The V and J genes are TRBV6-1 and TRBJ1-5; D unclear. Deletions cut 2 bases from V and 0 bases from J, with 5 bases between. This CDR3 has 14 residues. In germline, CDR1 is MNHNS, CDR2 SASEGT. CDR3 bases: TGTGCCAGCAGTGAACAGTATAGCAATCAGCCCCAGCATTTT. It encodes CASSEQYSNQPQHF.

This clone has only a few counts. V gene TRBV4-2 combines with J gene TRBJ2-2; weak D call: TRBD2 (5 bases). CDR3 size: 15 residues. Germline loops: CDR1 LGHNA, CDR2 YNFKEQ. V lost 3 bases and J 4 bases, leaving 12 bases between the germline ends. Written as DNA, the CDR3 is TGTGCCAGCAGCCACACTCCGGACTCCACCGGGGAGCTGTTTTTT. Translated: CASSHTPDSTGELFF.

There are a few counts of this clone. V is TRBV5-4 and J is TRBJ1-4, with a possible D match to TRBD1 (6 bases). Trimming pared 1 base from V and 0 bases from J, leaving 13 bases between. This CDR3 spans 17 amino acids. The V gene's germline CDR1 is SGHNT and CDR2 YYREEE (reference sequence). The CDR3, as DNA: TGTGCCAGCAGCTTGTTGGGGGACACCTCAACTAATGAAAAACTGTTTTTT. Amino acids: CASSLLGDTSTNEKLFF.

The genes are TRBV2 and TRBJ2-2; D is unresolved. CDR1 SNHLY and CDR2 FYNNEI come from the germline V gene. Between the trimmed V and J ends, which lost 6 bases and 4 bases, there was a span of 12 bases. The CDR3 has 14 amino acids. CDR3 loop: CASSPEPPTGELFF. The CDR3 nucleotides are TGTGCCAGCAGCCCCGAGCCCCCCACCGGGGAGCTGTTTTTT.

The gene calls are TRBV6-1 and TRBJ1-1, with D maybe TRBD1 (5 bases). This CDR3 spans 15 amino acids. V shed 9 bases and J shed 2 bases, with 19 bases lying between them. Germline V CDR1 and CDR2: MNHNS, SASEGT. The CDR3 protein is CASGKDRISNTEAFF. CDR3 coding DNA: TGTGCCAGTGGGAAAGACAGAATTTCAAACACTGAAGCTTTCTTT.